This entry is about one T cell receptor (beta chain). The antigen remains unidentified. Germline loops: CDR1 MDHEN, CDR2 SYDVKM. The CDR3 runs 10 residues. V was pared by 7 bases and J by 9 bases, with 9 bases between. Researchers ran the PCR with 60 Vbeta and 13 Jbeta primers. Sequencing was performed with immunoSEQ multiplex PCR; in TCRdb, only in-frame clones are kept and a portion is missing. Of approximately 120,000 clones in the sample, 85% to 90% are singletons; the top ten hold approximately 6.7%. This entry is derived from a study of cytomegalovirus exposure and HLA in healthy donors. Regarding the study as a whole: Association of a missense DCLRE1C variant with TCR beta V- and J-gene trimming was reported in a later analysis.

The sequenced material came from PBMCs. The genes are TRBV28 and TRBJ1-2; D is unresolved. The receptor was derived from a woman aged 25 to 39 in good health and CMV-seropositive. In DNA, the CDR3 is TGTGCCAGCAAAGGGAGTAGCTACACCTTC. Translated, it gives CASKGSSYTF.